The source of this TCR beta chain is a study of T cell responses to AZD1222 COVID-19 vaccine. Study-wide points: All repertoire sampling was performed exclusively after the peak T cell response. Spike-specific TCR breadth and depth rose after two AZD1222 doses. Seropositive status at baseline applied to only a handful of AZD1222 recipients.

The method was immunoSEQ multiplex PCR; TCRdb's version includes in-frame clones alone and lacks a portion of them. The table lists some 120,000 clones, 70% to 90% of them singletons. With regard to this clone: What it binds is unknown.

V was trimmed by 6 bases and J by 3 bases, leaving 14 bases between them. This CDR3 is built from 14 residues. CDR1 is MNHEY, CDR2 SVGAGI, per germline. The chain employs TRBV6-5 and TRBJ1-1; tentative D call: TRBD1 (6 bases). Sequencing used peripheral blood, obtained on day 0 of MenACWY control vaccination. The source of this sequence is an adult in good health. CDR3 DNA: TGTGCCAGCAGAGTGGGGGCGGCGGACACTGAAGCTTTCTTT. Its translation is CASRVGAADTEAFF.